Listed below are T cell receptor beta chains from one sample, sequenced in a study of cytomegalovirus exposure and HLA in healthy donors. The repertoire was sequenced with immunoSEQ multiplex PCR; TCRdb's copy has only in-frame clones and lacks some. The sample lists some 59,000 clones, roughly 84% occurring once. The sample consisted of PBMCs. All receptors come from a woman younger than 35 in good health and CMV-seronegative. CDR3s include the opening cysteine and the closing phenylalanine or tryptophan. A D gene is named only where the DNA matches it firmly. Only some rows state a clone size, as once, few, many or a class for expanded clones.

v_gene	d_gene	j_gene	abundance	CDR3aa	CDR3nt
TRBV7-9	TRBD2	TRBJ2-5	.	CASSLALLAGYQETQYF	TGTGCCAGCAGCTTAGCCCTACTAGCGGGTTACCAAGAGACCCAGTACTTC
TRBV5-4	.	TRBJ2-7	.	CASSVQFYRSHYEQYF	TGTGCCAGCAGCGTCCAATTCTACCGATCCCACTACGAGCAGTACTTC
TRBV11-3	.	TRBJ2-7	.	CASSLGQNSYEQYF	TGTGCCAGCAGCTTAGGACAGAACTCCTACGAGCAGTACTTC
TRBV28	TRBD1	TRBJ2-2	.	CASSFGTGGWAANTGELFF	TGTGCCAGCAGTTTTGGGACAGGGGGTTGGGCGGCGAACACCGGGGAGCTGTTTTTT
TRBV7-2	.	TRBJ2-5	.	CASSRVRGGEETQYF	TGTGCCAGCAGCCGGGTTCGAGGGGGGGAAGAGACCCAGTACTTC
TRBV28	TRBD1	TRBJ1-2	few	CASSLPYRGRDGYTF	TGTGCCAGCAGTTTACCCTACAGGGGACGTGATGGCTACACCTTC
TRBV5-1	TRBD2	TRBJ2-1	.	CASSPGLAGGYNEQFF	TGCGCCAGCAGCCCGGGACTAGCGGGGGGCTACAATGAGCAGTTCTTC
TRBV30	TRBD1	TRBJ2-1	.	CARGTGDYNEQFF	TGTGCCAGAGGGACAGGGGACTACAATGAGCAGTTCTTC
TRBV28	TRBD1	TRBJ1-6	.	CASSALRGPLHF	TGTGCCAGCAGTGCCCTCAGGGGGCCCCTCCACTTT
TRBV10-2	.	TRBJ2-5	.	CASRGFGGETQYF	TGCGCCAGCAGAGGTTTTGGGGGGGAGACCCAGTACTTC
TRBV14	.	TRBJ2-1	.	CASSQADQLSREQFF	TGTGCCAGCAGCCAAGCTGACCAACTCTCTAGGGAGCAGTTCTTC
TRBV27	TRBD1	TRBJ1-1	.	CASRPDRGLNTEAFF	TGTGCCAGCAGACCTGATAGGGGGCTGAACACTGAAGCTTTCTTT
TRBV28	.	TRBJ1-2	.	CASSFRTAGYGYTF	TGTGCCAGCAGTTTCAGGACTGCTGGCTATGGCTACACCTTC
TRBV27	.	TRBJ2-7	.	CASSLSSEAKEREQYF	TGTGCCAGCAGTTTGTCCTCCGAGGCTAAGGAGAGGGAGCAGTACTTC
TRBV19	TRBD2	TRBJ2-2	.	CASSQGLAGGGAGELFF	TGTGCCAGTAGTCAGGGACTAGCGGGAGGAGGGGCCGGGGAGCTGTTTTTT
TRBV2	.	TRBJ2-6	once	CASRTNRAGANVLTF	TGTGCCAGCAGGACGAACAGGGCTGGGGCCAACGTCCTGACTTTC
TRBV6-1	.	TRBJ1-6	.	CASPGRDNNSPLHF	TGTGCCAGCCCGGGCCGGGACAATAATTCACCCCTCCACTTT
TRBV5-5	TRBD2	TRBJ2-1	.	CASSLAGSGSNEQFF	TGTGCCAGCAGCTTGGCGGGTAGCGGGAGTAATGAGCAGTTCTTC
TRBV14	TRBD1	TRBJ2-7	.	CASSQRTGVGEQYF	TGTGCCAGCAGCCAAAGGACAGGAGTGGGGGAGCAGTACTTC
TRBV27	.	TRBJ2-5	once	CASSLGGFKTQYF	TGTGCCAGCAGTTTAGGCGGTTTTAAGACCCAGTACTTC
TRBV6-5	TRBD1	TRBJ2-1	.	CASSSWGQGAYNEQFF	TGTGCCAGCAGTTCCTGGGGACAGGGGGCGTACAATGAGCAGTTCTTC
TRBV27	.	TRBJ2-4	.	CASGRGAGAKNIQYF	TGTGCCAGCGGCCGGGGGGCCGGGGCCAAAAACATTCAGTACTTC
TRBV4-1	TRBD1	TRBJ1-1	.	CASSQPGQGINTEAFF	TGCGCCAGCAGCCAGCCGGGACAGGGGATTAACACTGAAGCTTTCTTT
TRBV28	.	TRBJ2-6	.	CASSLSAGANGLTF	TGTGCCAGCAGTCTCAGTGCTGGGGCCAACGGCCTGACTTTC
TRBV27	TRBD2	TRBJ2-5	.	CASSSSGGRETQYF	TGTGCCAGCAGTTCTAGCGGGGGGCGAGAGACCCAGTACTTC
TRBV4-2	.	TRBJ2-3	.	CASSQVKLRGADTQYF	TGTGCCAGCAGCCAAGTGAAGCTCAGGGGGGCAGATACGCAGTATTTT
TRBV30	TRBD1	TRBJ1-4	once	CAWSPRQGGGEKLFF	TGTGCCTGGAGTCCCCGACAGGGTGGAGGCGAAAAACTGTTTTTT
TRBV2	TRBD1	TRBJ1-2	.	CASSEQGASLGGYTF	TGTGCCAGCAGTGAACAGGGGGCGTCGCTTGGGGGCTACACCTTC
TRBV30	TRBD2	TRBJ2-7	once	CAWSGLAGAHEQYF	TGTGCCTGGAGTGGACTAGCGGGAGCCCACGAGCAGTACTTC
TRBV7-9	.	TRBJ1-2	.	CASSFGDTAFETF	TGTGCCAGCAGCTTCGGGGACACCGCCTTTGAAACCTTC
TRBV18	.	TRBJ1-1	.	CATARGSEDTEAFF	TGTGCCACGGCGCGGGGGAGTGAGGACACTGAAGCTTTCTTT
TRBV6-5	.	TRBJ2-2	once	CASSYGLPDTGELFF	TGTGCCAGCAGTTACGGACTACCCGACACCGGGGAGCTGTTTTTT
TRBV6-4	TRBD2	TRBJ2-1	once	CASSSTGTSGYNEQFF	TGTGCCAGCAGTTCAACCGGGACTAGCGGGTACAATGAGCAGTTCTTC
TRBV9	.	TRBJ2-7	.	CASSAVDSGHYEQYF	TGTGCCAGCAGCGCGGTGGACAGTGGGCACTACGAGCAGTACTTC
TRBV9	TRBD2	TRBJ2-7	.	CASSSRGGNEQYF	TGTGCCAGCTCATCCCGGGGGGGGAACGAGCAGTACTTC
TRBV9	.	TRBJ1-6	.	CASSATGSSYNSPLHF	TGTGCCAGCAGCGCAACAGGGAGCTCCTATAATTCACCCCTCCACTTT
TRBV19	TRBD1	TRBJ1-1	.	CASSNQGVLGTEAFF	TGTGCCAGTAGTAACCAGGGGGTATTGGGCACTGAAGCTTTCTTT